This T cell receptor beta chain was profiled in a study of molecular identifiers for immune sequencing clone quantification. Study findings and constraints: More than 98% of effector molecules, versus under 1% of naive-cell molecules, belonged to clones above 20 RNA copies.

This clonotype occurred a few times. Its antigen is still unknown. TCRdb called the PCR reads again in MiXCR, with one record for every CDR3 protein. Of 90,000 or so distinct CDR3 sequences listed, roughly a fifth are singletons. Naive CD8 T cells were FACS-sorted by CD8+CD4-CCR7+CD45RA+ markers. The V gene's germline CDR1 is MNHEY and CDR2 SMNVEV (reference sequence). This CDR3 has 14 amino acids. Trimming cost V 2 bases and J 6 bases; bases outside gene matches: 6. The chain recombines TRBV27 with TRBJ2-7; 8 bases agree with TRBD2. Sequences were obtained from naive CD8+ T cells from blood, with Jurkat cell RNA spiked in. The subset was: FACS-sorted CD8+CD4-CCR7+CD45RA+ naive T cells. The clonotype was recovered from a human donor in good health. Some libraries in this study had Jurkat cell RNA spiked in. As DNA, the CDR3 is TGTGCCAGCAGTTTACACGGACTAGCTTCCGAGCAGTACTTC. It specifies CASSLHGLASEQYF.